The 3 T cell receptor beta chains presented below share a single source sample, sequenced in a study of cytomegalovirus exposure and HLA in healthy donors. The PCR ran on 60 Vbeta and 13 Jbeta primers. Sequenced by immunoSEQ multiplex PCR; TCRdb stores in-frame clones only, minus some. The sample has some 150,000 clones, more than 75% seen once; the top ten hold 2.3%. Sequencing was performed on PBMCs. The receptors were sampled from a woman in her late teens or twenties in good health and CMV-seronegative.

In its sample, this clone was seen a few times. The V and J genes are TRBV11-2 and TRBJ2-7; 9 bases map to TRBD2. Germline trimming cut 1 base from V and 1 base from J; bases unmatched to any gene: 8. From germline, CDR1 is SGHAT and CDR2 FQNNGV. The CDR3 spans 17 residues. CDR3 sequence: CASSLGAAGGLSYEQYF. DNA of the CDR3: TGTGCCAGCAGCTTAGGGGCAGCGGGGGGACTTTCCTACGAGCAGTACTTC.

This sequence joins TRBV7-2 and TRBJ2-1; 8 bases are shared with TRBD1. There are 17 residues in the CDR3. V dropped 5 bases and J dropped 0; count of bases not matched to a gene: 9. The germline CDR1 and CDR2 sequences are SGHTA and FQGNSA. The CDR3 sequence is CASSPRTGFVSYNEQFF. For the CDR3, the DNA is TGTGCCAGCAGCCCCCGGACAGGGTTTGTCTCCTACAATGAGCAGTTCTTC.

The gene calls are TRBV2 and TRBJ1-4; 7 bases align to TRBD1. Trimming at V came to 11 bases and at J to 5 bases, leaving 14 bases not matched to a gene. Germline-derived CDR1 and CDR2 are SNHLY and FYNNEI. The CDR3 loop spans 15 amino acids. DNA of the CDR3: TGTGCCGATACATTAGGGGGACAGACGAATGAAAAACTGTTTTTT. Translated, it gives CADTLGGQTNEKLFF.